Sequencing of this TCR beta chain was carried out in a study of OX40 agonist ivuxolimab in advanced cancers. Findings and limits, study-wide: CD8+ T cells averaged more expanded clones than CD4+.

Notes on this clone: Its antigen is still unknown.

This CDR3 is built from 13 residues. V gave up 4 bases and J gave up 0 bases, with 1 base separating them. Germline loops: CDR1 LNHDA, CDR2 SQIVND (reference sequence). Only in-frame clones appear in the TCRdb table, and some are missing; sequencing was by immunoSEQ multiplex PCR. The sample holds tens of thousands of clones, 86% seen once. The chain uses TRBV19 and TRBJ2-6; no clear D gene. Here the sequenced sample was CD4+ or CD8+ T cells sorted from blood, taken in a trial of the OX40 agonist ivuxolimab. This TCR was recovered from an adult with an advanced solid tumor such as melanoma, head and neck, liver or kidney cancer. The CDR3 spells CASSSSGANVLTF. The CDR3, as DNA: TGTGCCAGTAGTAGCTCTGGGGCCAACGTCCTGACTTTC.